The source of this TCR beta chain is a study of Graves' ophthalmopathy and Graves' hyperthyroidism. Study observations and caveats: In blood, most expanded thyroid clonotypes above 0.001 frequency were also detected.

CDR1 MRHNA and CDR2 SNTAGT come from the germline V gene. V was trimmed by 2 bases and J by 4 bases, leaving 8 bases between them. The CDR3 runs to 13 residues. TCR beta CDR3 amplification used RNA transcripts. The first-round RT-PCR employed HTBI primers together with the Qiagen OneStep RT-PCR kit. A multiplex PCR was then performed as the second round. Via MiXCR, TCRdb re-called the multiplex PCR reads, giving one row per CDR3 protein. The sample includes 500,000 to 600,000 distinct CDR3 sequences, approximately 37% of them seen just once. This clonotype was detected ten times or more. Its antigen is undetermined.

The receptor was derived from an adult man with Graves' hyperthyroidism. The rearrangement uses TRBV6-4 and TRBJ1-1; D remains ambiguous. Sequencing was done on a sample of peripheral blood or thyroid tissue (not recorded which). CDR3 amino acids: CASSDVEGTEAFF. In DNA, the CDR3 is TGTGCCAGCAGTGACGTGGAGGGCACTGAAGCTTTCTTT.